Shown below are 15 T cell receptor beta chains from a single sample sequenced in a study of cytomegalovirus exposure and HLA in healthy donors. This PCR relied on a set of 60 Vbeta primers and 13 Jbeta primers. Sequencing was performed with immunoSEQ multiplex PCR; in TCRdb, only in-frame clones are kept and a portion is missing. Here the sample spans 300,000 or so clones, roughly 86% being singletons. Material: PBMCs. Receptor source: a woman aged 35 to 49 in good health and CMV-seropositive.

The chain is built from TRBV15 and TRBJ2-1; TRBD2 might be the D (7 bases). This CDR3 is 17 amino acids long. The germline gives CDR1 LNHNV, CDR2 YYDKDF (reference sequence). V lost 0 bases, J lost 1 base, and 13 bases lay in between. The CDR3 DNA is TGTGCCACCAGCAGAGATGGGGGGGGCTCGTCCTACAATGAGCAGTTCTTC. Its translation is CATSRDGGGSSYNEQFF.

V gene TRBV28 combines with J gene TRBJ2-3, with a possible D match to TRBD1 (5 bases). This CDR3 region has 14 residues. CDR1 is MDHEN and CDR2 is SYDVKM in the germline V gene. The V and J ends lost 4 bases and 0 bases respectively, with 8 bases between them. CDR3 DNA: TGTGCCAGCAGTTCAGGGCCTAGCACAGATACGCAGTATTTT. Translated: CASSSGPSTDTQYF.

The chain uses TRBV6-5 and TRBJ2-7, with TRBD1 matching 7 bases. CDR3 length: 15 amino acids. The J segment lost 2 bases and the V segment lost 6 bases, leaving 10 bases of the junction unmatched. Germline values: CDR1 MNHEY, CDR2 SVGAGI. This chain's CDR3 is CASSPRDRRTYEQYF. In DNA, the CDR3 is TGTGCCAGCAGCCCTCGGGACAGAAGAACCTACGAGCAGTACTTC.

V is TRBV18 and J is TRBJ1-5; 9 nucleotides agree with TRBD1. The V gene's germline CDR1 is KGHSH and CDR2 LQKENI. With 3 bases clipped from V and 1 base from J, the junction kept 13 bases outside the gene matches. CDR3 size: 19 residues. CDR3 protein: CASSPGDRAYLGSNQPQHF. The CDR3 DNA follows: TGTGCCAGCTCACCGGGGGACAGGGCCTATCTTGGAAGCAATCAGCCCCAGCATTTT.

Only a few counts were recorded for this clone. The V gene is TRBV6-5, the J gene TRBJ1-2; D perhaps matches TRBD1 (6 bases). Germline CDR1 reads MNHEY; CDR2 reads SVGAGI. V lost 0 bases, J lost 2 bases, and 13 bases lay in between. The CDR3 totals 16 residues. The CDR3 nucleotides are TGTGCCAGCAGTTACTCCCCGGGAGGGGGGAACTATGGCTACACCTTC. Amino acids: CASSYSPGGGNYGYTF.

This clone was counted once. The CDR3 coding sequence is TGTGCCAGCAGTGAAAATTCACTCGCGGAAGAGACCCAGTACTTC. It encodes CASSENSLAEETQYF. V gene TRBV6-1 combines with J gene TRBJ2-5; no clear D. Germline loops: CDR1 MNHNS, CDR2 SASEGT. Trimming stripped 2 bases from V and 3 bases from J, with 13 bases between. The CDR3 totals 15 residues.

The chain uses TRBV7-9 and TRBJ1-6, with 9 bases identical to TRBD1. Trimming cost V 2 bases and J 7 bases; bases outside gene matches: 9. Germline V gene sequence: CDR1 SEHNR, CDR2 FQNEAQ (reference sequence). The CDR3 runs to 17 residues. DNA for the CDR3: TGTGCCAGCAGCTTATCCCCCTCGGGACAGGGAAATTCACCCCTCCACTTT. It translates to CASSLSPSGQGNSPLHF.

The chain combines TRBV6-1 with TRBJ2-3; TRBD2 might be the D (6 bases). The germline V and J ends were trimmed by 7 bases and 4 bases, with 12 bases remaining between them. The CDR3 length is 13 residues. The V gene's germline CDR1 is MNHNS and CDR2 SASEGT. The CDR3 spells CASTATRADTQYF. CDR3 bases: TGTGCCAGCACCGCGACTAGAGCAGATACGCAGTATTTT.

This chain uses TRBV5-6 with TRBJ1-3; D not resolved. The CDR3 contains 15 residues. The V end was cut by 4 bases, the J end by 0 bases, with 11 bases between. Per the germline V gene, CDR1 is SGHDT and CDR2 is YYEEEE. The CDR3 region is CASSTKTYSGNTIYF. CDR3 sequence (DNA): TGTGCCAGCAGCACTAAGACCTACTCTGGAAACACCATATATTTT.

CDR3 loop: CASRGGELNTEAFF. The DNA of the CDR3 is TGCGCCAGCAGAGGTGGGGAGTTGAACACTGAAGCTTTCTTT. The chain uses TRBV4-3 and TRBJ1-1; no definite D call. V was cut by 6 bases and J by 0 bases, with 11 bases left in between. Germline V CDR1 and CDR2: LGHNA, YSLEER. This CDR3 is 14 amino acids long.

The chain is built from TRBV30 and TRBJ2-2; D gene uncertain. Germline V gives CDR1 GTSNPN, CDR2 SVGIG (reference sequence). V lost 3 bases and J 0 bases, leaving 8 bases between the germline ends. This CDR3 contains 14 residues. In DNA form, the CDR3 reads TGTGCCTGGAGGACACCTGCGAACACCGGGGAGCTGTTTTTT. Encoded protein: CAWRTPANTGELFF.

J is TRBJ1-1 and V is TRBV11-1; 7 bases align to TRBD1. V shed 6 bases, J shed 8 bases, and the junction held 12 bases outside the gene matches. The CDR3 sequence is 14 residues long. Per germline, CDR1 SGHAT and CDR2 FQDESV (reference sequence). CDR3 in DNA: TGTGCCAGCAGTCGGAACAGGGGAGTTGGGGAAGCTTTCTTT. This gives the protein CASSRNRGVGEAFF.

A remark on this clone: The sample contains more than one DNA sequence encoding this CDR3. J is TRBJ1-1 and V is TRBV6-5; tentatively, D is TRBD1 (6 bases). The length of the CDR3 is 13 residues. Deletions cut 0 bases from V and 4 bases from J, with 6 bases between. Germline V gives CDR1 MNHEY, CDR2 SVGAGI. Here the CDR3 reads CASSYSGGTEAFF. CDR3 in DNA: TGTGCCAGCAGTTACTCAGGGGGCACTGAAGCTTTCTTT.

The V call is TRBV4-3, the J call TRBJ1-6; D unresolved. This CDR3 contains 14 residues. Germline V CDR1 and CDR2: LGHNA, YSLEER. V was clipped by 0 bases and J by 9 bases, with 9 bases between them. The DNA for the CDR3 is TGCGCCAGCAGCCAAGATTCACGCGCTTCACCCCTCCACTTT. Translation gives CASSQDSRASPLHF.

The chain carries TRBV5-1 and TRBJ2-3; 7 bases are a match to TRBD2. CDR3 length equals 17 residues. CDR1 and CDR2 from the germline V gene are SGHRS and YFSETQ. Trimming removed 0 bases from V and 1 base from J; junction bases left unmatched: 8. The CDR3 DNA reads as TGCGCCAGCAGCTTGGCCATACTAGCGTCCCGCACAGATACGCAGTATTTT. Translating gives CASSLAILASRTDTQYF.